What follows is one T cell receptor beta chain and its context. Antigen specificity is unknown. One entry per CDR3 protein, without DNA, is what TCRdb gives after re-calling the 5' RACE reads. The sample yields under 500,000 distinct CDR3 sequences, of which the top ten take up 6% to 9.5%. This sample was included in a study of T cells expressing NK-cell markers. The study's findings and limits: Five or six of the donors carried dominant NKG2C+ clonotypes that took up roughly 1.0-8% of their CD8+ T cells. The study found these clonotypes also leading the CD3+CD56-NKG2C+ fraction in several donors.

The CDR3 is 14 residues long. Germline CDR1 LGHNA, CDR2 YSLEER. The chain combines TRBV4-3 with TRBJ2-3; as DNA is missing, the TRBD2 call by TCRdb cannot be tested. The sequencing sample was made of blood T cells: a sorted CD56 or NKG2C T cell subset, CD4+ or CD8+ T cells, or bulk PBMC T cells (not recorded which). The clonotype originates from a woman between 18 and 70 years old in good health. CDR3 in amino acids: CASRRLASTDTQYF.